The next 12 T cell receptor beta chains were all read from a single sample in a study of Tregs in tolerant kidney transplant recipients. The repertoire was sequenced with immunoSEQ multiplex PCR; TCRdb's copy has only in-frame clones and lacks some. The sample contains 60,000 to 75,000 clones, 70% to 90% of which appear only once. Sequenced here: Tregs from blood, sampled before the transplant. All receptors come from a human donor who received a combined kidney and bone marrow transplant.

This chain links TRBV28 with TRBJ2-1, with TRBD1 matching 9 bases. The CDR3 has 16 amino acids. Germline loops: CDR1 MDHEN, CDR2 SYDVKM. V lost 4 bases, J lost 3 bases, and 7 bases stayed unmatched. The CDR3 sequence is CASSSPGTGHYNEQFF. In DNA, the CDR3 is TGTGCCAGCAGTTCCCCCGGGACAGGGCACTACAATGAGCAGTTCTTC.

The chain links TRBV7-9 to TRBJ1-2; unclear D gene. The V end lost 1 base, the J end lost 2 bases, and 11 bases lay between the germline ends. CDR1 and CDR2 (germline): SEHNR, FQNEAQ (reference sequence). This CDR3 contains 15 residues. The CDR3 loop reads CASSLDEGGNYGYTF. The DNA for the CDR3 is TGTGCCAGCAGCTTAGATGAGGGCGGGAACTATGGCTACACCTTC.

The chain is built from TRBV28 and TRBJ1-2, with a tentative D call TRBD1 (6 bases). There are 11 residues in the CDR3. Germline CDR1 and CDR2: MDHEN and SYDVKM. V lost 6 bases, J lost 4 bases, and 6 bases lay in between. CDR3 coding DNA: TGTGCCAGCAGCAGGGGCTATGGCTACACCTTC. It specifies CASSRGYGYTF.

The V call is TRBV6-5, the J call TRBJ1-3; weak D call: TRBD1 (6 bases). V was clipped by 8 bases and J by 3 bases, with 8 bases between them. The CDR3 sequence is 12 residues long. CDR1 MNHEY and CDR2 SVGAGI come from the germline V gene. This chain's CDR3 is CASRGLGNTIYF. CDR3 bases: TGTGCCAGCCGGGGGCTTGGAAACACCATATATTTT.

The chain joins TRBV6-5 to TRBJ2-7, with D perhaps being TRBD1 or TRBD2 (5 bases each). The CDR3 runs to 14 residues. Trimming left V 0 bases short and J 9 bases short, with 15 bases between. CDR1 and CDR2 (germline): MNHEY, SVGAGI. CDR3 region: CASSYSGTPRRQYF. Written as DNA, the CDR3 is TGTGCCAGCAGTTACTCCGGGACCCCCCGGCGGCAGTACTTC.

The CDR3 DNA follows: TGTGCCACCTCGAAGGCGGATCTCTACGAGCAGTACTTC. Its translation is CATSKADLYEQYF. The chain is built from TRBV21-1 and TRBJ2-7; the table assigns TRBD2, which was not confirmed against the DNA. TRBV21-1 is flagged as a pseudogene. There are 13 residues in the CDR3.

This clone was picked up a small number of times. This chain joins TRBV6-5 and TRBJ2-5; D gene unclear. Germline V lookup: CDR1 MNHEY, CDR2 SVGAGI. Trimming shortened V by 1 base and J by 2 bases, and 8 bases separated the two germline ends. The CDR3 has 14 amino acids. In DNA, the CDR3 is TGTGCCAGCAGTTACTACGGCGATCAAGAGACCCAGTACTTC. This sequence encodes CASSYYGDQETQYF.

The V gene is TRBV4-1, the J gene TRBJ2-3; TRBD2 matches 8 bases. The germline V gene has CDR1 MGHRA and CDR2 YSYEKL. V shed 0 bases and J 2 bases; nucleotides not matched to a gene: 4. The length of the CDR3 is 16 residues. The CDR3 sequence is CASSQDWRGVTDTQYF. In DNA form, the CDR3 reads TGCGCCAGCAGCCAAGATTGGCGGGGGGTCACAGATACGCAGTATTTT.

The rearrangement uses TRBV5-1 and TRBJ2-7; D is possibly TRBD2 (7 bases). The V gene lost 4 bases and the J gene lost 7 bases, with 21 bases spanning the gap. This CDR3 is 15 amino acids long. Germline V CDR1 and CDR2: SGHRS, YFSETQ. CDR3 nucleotides: TGCGCCAGCAGCCCCAACGGGGGGCGGGCCGGGGAGCAGTACTTC. It encodes CASSPNGGRAGEQYF. The variable domain in full, with the rest retrieved from reference TRBV5-1 and TRBJ2-7, is KAGVTQTPRYLIKTRGQQVTLSCSPISGHRSVSWYQQTPGQGLQFLFEYFSETQRNKGNFPGRFSGRQFSNSRSEMNVSTLELGDSALYLCASSPNGGRAGEQYFGPGTRLTVT.

This rearrangement joins TRBV10-3 to TRBJ2-1; D unclear. Between the trimmed V and J ends, which lost 1 base and 5 bases, there was a span of 9 bases. The germline V gene has CDR1 ENHRY and CDR2 SYGVKD. The length of the CDR3 is 14 residues. The CDR3 bases are TGTGCCATCAGTGAGTGGTCGGGCAACAATGAGCAGTTCTTC. It yields the protein CAISEWSGNNEQFF.

The chain recombines TRBV4-1 with TRBJ2-3; no reliable D call. With 4 bases removed from V and 11 bases from J, the gap between germline ends came to 22 bases. Germline V lookup: CDR1 MGHRA, CDR2 YSYEKL. The CDR3 extends over 15 amino acids. CDR3 in DNA: TGCGCCAGCAGCCGCGAGTCGGCGAAGAGTCAAGGGCAGTATTTT. The encoded protein is CASSRESAKSQGQYF.

This clone was seen a single time. This chain joins TRBV4-1 and TRBJ2-5, with TRBD2 matching 14 bases. J gave up 0 bases and V 4 bases, and 7 bases lay outside the gene matches. CDR1 is MGHRA, CDR2 YSYEKL, per germline. The CDR3 extends over 18 amino acids. The CDR3 region is CASSRGLAGVGDQETQYF. CDR3 DNA: TGCGCCAGCAGCCGGGGACTAGCGGGAGTGGGGGACCAAGAGACCCAGTACTTC.